This is a list of T cell receptor beta chains from one sample in a study of cytomegalovirus exposure and HLA in healthy donors. Produced via immunoSEQ multiplex PCR; TCRdb's table is partial and in-frame only. The table lists approximately 37,000 clones, over 70% of them singletons. Sequences were obtained from PBMCs. The receptors were gathered from a man younger than 45 in good health and CMV-seronegative. The CDR3 runs from the conserved cysteine through the conserved F or W. Each record gives: CDR3 DNA, CDR3 protein, clone size, V gene, J gene, D gene. The D gene is left open where the match is weak. Rows give clone size only sometimes, using once, few, many, or a class for an expanded clone.

TGTGCCAGCATCCTGTGGGACAACAATTACGAGCAGTACTTC	CASILWDNNYEQYF	-	TRBV5-6	TRBJ2-7	-
TGTGCCAGCAGCTTGGACAGGGGTCGAGAGACCCAGTACTTC	CASSLDRGRETQYF	-	TRBV11-1	TRBJ2-5	TRBD1
TGTGCCAGCAGTGATTACAGGGGGAGAGAGCAGTTCTTC	CASSDYRGREQFF	-	TRBV25-1	TRBJ2-1	TRBD1
TGTGCCAGCAGTGCACGGGACACCTCGAACACCGGGGAGCTGTTTTTT	CASSARDTSNTGELFF	-	TRBV6-1	TRBJ2-2	-
TGTGCCAGCAGTTCCGGGACAGATAATTCACCCCTCCACTTT	CASSSGTDNSPLHF	-	TRBV7-8	TRBJ1-6	TRBD1
TGTGCCAGTAGTATTGATGGCGGGAGTAAATTCTACGAGCAGTACTTC	CASSIDGGSKFYEQYF	-	TRBV19	TRBJ2-7	TRBD2
TGTGCCAGCAGCTTGGACGGGTGGCATGGCTACACCTTC	CASSLDGWHGYTF	-	TRBV5-4	TRBJ1-2	-
TGTGCCAGCAGCTCGGGACTAGCGGGAGAAAATGAGCAGTTCTTC	CASSSGLAGENEQFF	once	TRBV5-4	TRBJ2-1	TRBD2
TGCAGCCTCGACAGGGATAATCAGCCCCAGCATTTT	CSLDRDNQPQHF	few	TRBV29-1	TRBJ1-5	TRBD1
TGCGCCAGCAGCCGGGACAGGATCACTGAAGCTTTCTTT	CASSRDRITEAFF	-	TRBV10-1	TRBJ1-1	TRBD1
TGTGCCAGCACTACATCGGGGCGGGAGGGGGGCCAAGAGACCCAGTACTTC	CASTTSGREGGQETQYF	-	TRBV28	TRBJ2-5	TRBD2
TGCGCCAGTACAAAGGGGCTGTGGGGACTAGCGGACTCCTACGAGCAGTACTTC	CASTKGLWGLADSYEQYF	-	TRBV5-1	TRBJ2-7	TRBD2
TGTGCCAGCAGTTGGGACAGGGGGGGGGAGCAGTACTTC	CASSWDRGGEQYF	-	TRBV6-1	TRBJ2-7	TRBD1
TGTGCCAGCTCAACCACGGTCTCTAGCGGGAGCACAGATACGCAGTATTTT	CASSTTVSSGSTDTQYF	-	TRBV18	TRBJ2-3	TRBD2
TGTGCCAGTAGACTGACTAGCGGCTCCTACAATGAGCAGTTCTTC	CASRLTSGSYNEQFF	-	TRBV19	TRBJ2-1	TRBD2
TGTGCCAGTAGTAGGGACAGATACAATGAGCAGTTCTTC	CASSRDRYNEQFF	-	TRBV19	TRBJ2-1	TRBD1
TGTGCCAGCAGTTACTCCAGGGCCTCCTACGAGCAGTACTTC	CASSYSRASYEQYF	-	TRBV6-5	TRBJ2-7	-
TGTGCCAGCGGGAGGAAGGCCAGCGGGGGAACCGGGGAGCTGTTTTTT	CASGRKASGGTGELFF	-	TRBV2	TRBJ2-2	TRBD2
TGTGCCAGCAGGTTTGATCCAACAGGGACTGAAGCTTTCTTT	CASRFDPTGTEAFF	-	TRBV2	TRBJ1-1	-
TGTGCCATCAGATCAACAGGGAACGAGCAGTACTTC	CAIRSTGNEQYF	-	TRBV10-3	TRBJ2-7	-
TGTGCCAGCAGTTACCCGAGCCCGGGTACCGGCTACACCTTC	CASSYPSPGTGYTF	-	TRBV6-6	TRBJ1-2	-
TGTGCCAGCAGCTTAGGGGCTAGCAATCAGCCCCAGCATTTT	CASSLGASNQPQHF	-	TRBV11-2	TRBJ1-5	-
TGTGCCACCAGCAGTCAGTTCTCTGGAAACACCATATATTTT	CATSSQFSGNTIYF	few	TRBV15	TRBJ1-3	-
TGTGCCTGGAGTGGGGGGGACAGGGAGTTCCGCACAGATACGCAGTATTTT	CAWSGGDREFRTDTQYF	-	TRBV30	TRBJ2-3	TRBD1
TGTGCCAGCAGCTTAGAAAAGATCGGCGGGCGTAGCTCCTACGAGCAGTACTTC	CASSLEKIGGRSSYEQYF	-	TRBV7-8	TRBJ2-7	-
TGTGCCAGCAGCGATCGGGGACAGGGTAACAGACCCCTCCACTTT	CASSDRGQGNRPLHF	-	TRBV7-6	TRBJ1-6	TRBD1
TGTGCCAGCAGCGCAACCGGGACAGCGAGCTCCTACAATGAGCAGTTCTTC	CASSATGTASSYNEQFF	-	TRBV7-8	TRBJ2-1	TRBD1
TGCGCCAGCAGCTCGGGGACAGGGGGAGAGCAGTACTTC	CASSSGTGGEQYF	-	TRBV5-1	TRBJ2-7	TRBD1
TGTGCCAGCAGCTTTAGCGGGGGGGTAGATACGCAGTATTTT	CASSFSGGVDTQYF	few	TRBV5-5	TRBJ2-3	TRBD2
TGTGCCAGCAGTCCAAACCGACAGGACATTGAAGCTTTCTTT	CASSPNRQDIEAFF	-	TRBV25-1	TRBJ1-1	-
TGTGCCAGCAGCCAAGGGACAGGGGAAGGGGAGACCCAGTACTTC	CASSQGTGEGETQYF	-	TRBV7-9	TRBJ2-5	TRBD1
TGTGCCTGGAGTCCCCCCGCGGGACTAGTATCAGACGAGCAGTACTTC	CAWSPPAGLVSDEQYF	few	TRBV30	TRBJ2-7	TRBD2
TGTGCCAGTAAAGAGAGGGCCGACTATGGCTACACCTTC	CASKERADYGYTF	-	TRBV19	TRBJ1-2	-
TGTGCCAGCAGGATAGCCCTTAGCGGGGCCTCCTACGAGCAGTACTTC	CASRIALSGASYEQYF	-	TRBV28	TRBJ2-7	TRBD2
TGTGCCAGTAGCAGGACAGGCCAAGAGACCCAGTACTTC	CASSRTGQETQYF	-	TRBV19	TRBJ2-5	TRBD1
TGCGCCAGCAGCTCCGTAGCGGGAGCGGGCACCGGGGAGCTGTTTTTT	CASSSVAGAGTGELFF	-	TRBV5-1	TRBJ2-2	TRBD2
TGTGCCAGAGGAGAGGACACTGAAGCTTTCTTT	CARGEDTEAFF	few	TRBV27	TRBJ1-1	-
TGTGCCAGCAATGTAAGAGGGACAGTCTATGGCTACACCTTC	CASNVRGTVYGYTF	-	TRBV6-1	TRBJ1-2	TRBD1
TGCGCCAGCAGCCACCCAGGGGGTGGAGGGCAGTACTTC	CASSHPGGGGQYF	few	TRBV4-1	TRBJ2-7	TRBD1
TGTGCCAGCAGTATGACAGGGGGAATGAACACTGAAGCTTTCTTT	CASSMTGGMNTEAFF	once	TRBV27	TRBJ1-1	TRBD1
TGTGCCAGCGATCGTAGCGGGGTCCATAATTCACCCCTCCACTTT	CASDRSGVHNSPLHF	-	TRBV7-2	TRBJ1-6	-
TGTGCCTGGAGGGGGACAGGGGGTGTAGGCGAGCAGTACTTC	CAWRGTGGVGEQYF	once	TRBV30	TRBJ2-7	TRBD1
TGTGCCAGCAGCCAGGGTTGGGACTATGGCTACACCTTC	CASSQGWDYGYTF	-	TRBV6-5	TRBJ1-2	-
TGTGCCAGCAGTTTACCTAGCGGAAGCACAGATACGCAGTATTTT	CASSLPSGSTDTQYF	-	TRBV27	TRBJ2-3	TRBD2
TGTGCCAGCAGCGCAGGAAGCGGGAGGGCCCCCCATGAGCAGTTCTTC	CASSAGSGRAPHEQFF	-	TRBV9	TRBJ2-1	TRBD2
TGCGCCAGCAGCTTGGGTGACAGCTCCTACAATGAGCAGTTCTTC	CASSLGDSSYNEQFF	-	TRBV5-1	TRBJ2-1	-
TGTGCCAGCATTCTAGGGACAGGGGGAGGCGGCTACACCTTC	CASILGTGGGGYTF	-	TRBV6-1	TRBJ1-2	TRBD1
TGTGCCAGCAGTAGGACAGTCCATAATTCACCCCTCCACTTT	CASSRTVHNSPLHF	-	TRBV6-1	TRBJ1-6	-
TGTGCCAGCAGCTCACTAGCGTCTTACGAGCAGTACTTC	CASSSLASYEQYF	few	TRBV11-1	TRBJ2-7	TRBD2
TGCGCCAGCAGCTTGGACGGTCACTATGGCTACACCTTC	CASSLDGHYGYTF	-	TRBV5-1	TRBJ1-2	-
TGTGCCAGCAGTGAGGCGGGACAGGGGTCCACTGAAGCTTTCTTT	CASSEAGQGSTEAFF	few	TRBV6-1	TRBJ1-1	TRBD1
TGTGCCAGCAGCGGTATAACAGGGGATGCGAACACCGGGGAGCTGTTTTTT	CASSGITGDANTGELFF	-	TRBV7-9	TRBJ2-2	TRBD1
TGTGCCAGCAGTCAACCTCGGGGGAGCTCCTACAATGAGCAGTTCTTC	CASSQPRGSSYNEQFF	-	TRBV28	TRBJ2-1	-
TGTGCCAGCTCACGGGGGGACTATGGCTACACCTTC	CASSRGDYGYTF	-	TRBV18	TRBJ1-2	-
TGTGCCACCAGCAGAGCCCGGGAGGGCTACAATGAGCAGTTCTTC	CATSRAREGYNEQFF	medium-sized	TRBV15	TRBJ2-1	TRBD2